These 29 T cell receptor beta chains originate from one sample sequenced in a study of regulatory T cells in long-lasting Graves disease. The time point was: newly diagnosed GD, antithyroid drugs for less than 3 months. Scientists built the TCR library using RNA that was extracted from PBMCs. CDR3-region Arm-PCR and iRepertoire HTBI primers produced the TCR beta libraries. TCRdb itself ran the multiplex PCR reads through MiXCR, one entry per CDR3 protein. Of 250,000 or so distinct CDR3 sequences in the sample, around 20% are singletons; the top ten hold about 14%. Material: peripheral blood mononuclear cells (PBMCs), obtained at new diagnosis, from a patient treated with antithyroid drugs. These TCRs come from a female donor with Graves disease.

This clonotype was recorded many times. V and J are TRBV12-3 or TRBV12-4 and TRBJ1-2; TRBD1 is a possible D gene (6 bases). This CDR3 comprises 11 residues. Between the trimmed V and J ends, which lost 7 bases and 4 bases, there was a span of 7 bases. CDR3 in amino acids: CASMGAYGYTF. The CDR3, as DNA: TGTGCCAGCATGGGGGCCTATGGCTACACCTTC.

This clonotype was counted ten times or more. CDR3 region: CASKTSGGAANTGELFF. For the CDR3, the DNA is TGTGCCAGCAAGACTAGCGGGGGGGCCGCGAACACCGGGGAGCTGTTTTTT. The chain carries TRBV12-3 or TRBV12-4 and TRBJ2-2, with 14 bases fitting TRBD2. The CDR3 sequence is 17 residues long. With 7 bases clipped from V and 0 bases from J, the junction kept 4 bases outside the gene matches.

As regards this clonotype: This likely reflects a read error, since a far larger clone is one base away. The V and J genes are TRBV11-2 and TRBJ2-6; perhaps D is TRBD1 or TRBD2 (5 bases each). This CDR3 is built from 16 residues. The germline V gene encodes CDR1 SGHAT and CDR2 FQNNGV. The CDR3 here is CASSLSGGLGADVLTF. DNA for the CDR3: TGTGCCAGCAGCTTATCAGGCGGGCTTGGGGCCGACGTCCTGACTTTC.

This clonotype was counted ten times or more. The CDR3 coding sequence is TGCAGTGCTATGCGGGGGGGCCCCGGGGAGCTGTTTTTT. The encoded protein is CSAMRGGPGELFF. V gene TRBV20-1 combines with J gene TRBJ2-2; 9 nucleotides match TRBD2. This CDR3 comprises 13 residues. Germline trimming cut 4 bases from V and 6 bases from J; bases unmatched to any gene: 3. CDR1 is DFQATT, CDR2 SNEGSKA, per germline (reference sequence).

This clonotype came up once. With only one base between it and a far larger clone, this is likely a read error. The CDR3 coding sequence is TGCGCCAGCAGAACCATACAGGGGGTCCTTCGCAATGAGCAGTACTTC. This translates into CASRTIQGVLRNEQYF. The chain is built from TRBV5-1 and TRBJ2-4; TRBD1 aligns across 8 bases. The germline V gene has CDR1 SGHRS and CDR2 YFSETQ. There are 16 residues in the CDR3. Trimming at V came to 5 bases and at J to 13 bases, leaving 20 bases not matched to a gene.

With respect to this clonotype: A junction end diverges from the germline sequence, so it may reflect a read error. This chain links TRBV4-1 with TRBJ2-5; TRBD1 aligns across 10 bases. Germline V gives CDR1 MGHRA, CDR2 YSYEKL. The length of the CDR3 is 14 residues. The CDR3 region is CASSQVGDPGTGDF. The CDR3 coding sequence is TGCGCCAGCAGCCAAGTAGGGGATCCCGGGACAGGGGATTTC.

This clonotype appeared many times. The chain combines TRBV7-9 with TRBJ1-4; D gene ambiguous. V was trimmed by 5 bases and J by 2 bases, leaving 9 bases between them. CDR1 and CDR2 from the germline V gene are SEHNR and FQNEAQ (reference sequence). The CDR3 runs 14 residues. The chain's CDR3 is CASSGGLTNEKLFF. As DNA, the CDR3 is TGTGCCAGCAGCGGAGGGTTGACTAATGAAAAACTGTTTTTT.

The DNA of the CDR3 is TGTGCCACAACGCGCCAGGGGATGGAGACCCAGTACTTC. It encodes CATTRQGMETQYF. V and J are TRBV10-3 and TRBJ2-5; a weak D match, TRBD1 (6 bases). There are 13 residues in the CDR3. V lost 10 bases and J 5 bases, leaving 17 bases between the germline ends. Germline CDR1 is ENHRY and CDR2 is SYGVKD.

This clonotype has at least ten counts. The chain joins TRBV6-2 or TRBV6-3 to TRBJ2-1; the match to TRBD2 covers 8 bases. After removal of 5 bases from V and 8 bases from J, the junction contained 14 bases not matched to a gene. Germline loops: CDR1 MNHEY, CDR2 SVGEGT. The CDR3 has 16 residues. As DNA, the CDR3 is TGTGCCAGCAGTGAAGTACAGTCGGGGGGGGCGCATGAGCAGTTCTTC. Translation gives CASSEVQSGGAHEQFF.

This clonotype has ten or more counts. The chain links TRBV6-1 to TRBJ2-5, with D perhaps given as TRBD1 or TRBD2 (5 bases each). Germline V gene data show CDR1 as MNHNS and CDR2 as SASEGT. V was clipped by 6 bases and J by 1 base, with 9 bases between them. CDR3 length equals 13 residues. DNA of the CDR3: TGTGCCAGCAGCGAGAGGGGCCAAGAGACCCAGTACTTC. Residues: CASSERGQETQYF.

This clonotype came up many times. The chain links TRBV11-2 to TRBJ1-1; D is possibly TRBD1 (5 bases). The germline CDR1 and CDR2 sequences are SGHAT and FQNNGV. The CDR3 runs 12 residues. Trimming pared 3 bases from V and 11 bases from J, leaving 13 bases between. The CDR3 protein is CASSFRDSDAFF. DNA of the CDR3: TGTGCCAGCAGCTTCAGGGACTCGGATGCTTTCTTT.

This clonotype was counted ten times or more. The genes are TRBV5-1 and TRBJ2-3; 9 bases are a match to TRBD1. This CDR3 is built from 16 residues. The V gene's germline CDR1 is SGHRS and CDR2 YFSETQ. V was clipped by 2 bases and J by 0 bases; unmatched bases: 4. The CDR3, as DNA: TGCGCCAGCAGCTTCTCCGGGACAGGGAGCACAGATACGCAGTATTTT. As protein: CASSFSGTGSTDTQYF.

Comments on this clonotype: This may stem from a read error, because a much larger clone lies one nucleotide away. V and J are TRBV5-6 and TRBJ1-5, with TRBD1 identical over 10 bases. Trimming removed 4 bases from V and 0 bases from J; junction bases left unmatched: 7. From germline, CDR1 is SGHDT and CDR2 YYEEEE. The CDR3 extends over 17 amino acids. CDR3 amino acids: CASSTGQGTYSNQPQHF. CDR3 DNA: TGTGCCAGCAGCACGGGACAGGGGACCTATAGCAATCAGCCCCAGCATTTT.

This clonotype showed up just a few times. This sequence joins TRBV19 and TRBJ1-5; D not resolved. The CDR3 runs 14 residues. Germline V gives CDR1 LNHDA, CDR2 SQIVND (reference sequence). V was shortened by 8 bases and J by 0 bases, with 11 bases between the two germline ends. The CDR3 sequence: CASDGGFSNQPQHF. The CDR3 nucleotides are TGTGCCAGTGATGGCGGATTTAGCAATCAGCCCCAGCATTTT. Supplemented by reference TRBV19 and TRBJ1-5, the full variable domain reads DGGITQSPKYLFRKEGQNVTLSCEQNLNHDAMYWYRQDPGQGLRLIYYSQIVNDFQKGDIAEGYSVSREKKESFPLTVTSAQKNPTAFYLCASDGGFSNQPQHFGDGTRLSIL.

At least ten counts were recorded for this clonotype. The J gene is TRBJ1-5, the V gene TRBV7-2, with D possibly TRBD1 on 6 matching bases. The CDR3 totals 14 residues. Trimming took off 5 bases at V and 8 bases at J, with 16 bases between the two ends. Germline V CDR1 and CDR2: SGHTA, FQGNSA. The CDR3, as DNA: TGTGCCAGCAGCCGCGTGGGGGGCTTAGAGCCCCAGCATTTT. Encoded protein: CASSRVGGLEPQHF.

The CDR3 coding sequence is TGCAGCACCGGGACACAAACTAACTATGGCTACACCTTC. Protein sequence: CSTGTQTNYGYTF. This rearrangement joins TRBV20-1 to TRBJ1-2; possible D gene TRBD1, 6 bases. The CDR3 covers 13 residues. The germline V gene has CDR1 DFQATT and CDR2 SNEGSKA (reference sequence).

This clonotype was seen more than once but under ten times. The CDR3 region has the DNA TGTGCCAGCAGCCCGCGAGCGTCGGGGCCGGGCGAAAAACTGTTTTTT. Amino acid sequence: CASSPRASGPGEKLFF. The chain has TRBV13 and TRBJ1-4, with D possibly TRBD1 on 5 matching bases. Trimming pared 5 bases from V and 8 bases from J, leaving 21 bases between. CDR1 is PRHDT and CDR2 is FYEKMQ in the germline V gene (reference sequence). The CDR3 is 16 residues long.

The chain has TRBV7-9 and TRBJ1-1, with unresolved D. Trimming cost V 3 bases and J 2 bases, with 7 bases left between them. The germline CDR1 and CDR2 sequences are SEHNR and FQNEAQ (reference sequence). The CDR3 extends over 13 amino acids. The CDR3 loop is CASSLDHNTEAFF. CDR3 nucleotides: TGTGCCAGCAGCTTGGACCATAACACTGAAGCTTTCTTT.

A remark on this clonotype: This CDR3 is missing its conserved last phenylalanine or tryptophan, likely due to a read error. The chain has TRBV5-1 and TRBJ1-1; possibly TRBD1 for D (5 bases). The CDR3 runs 14 residues. The V gene's germline CDR1 is SGHRS and CDR2 YFSETQ. V lost 4 bases, J lost 4 bases, and 14 bases lay in between. Written as DNA, the CDR3 is TGCGCCAGCAGCCCGGTGCGGGGCGGCACTGAAGCTTTCTCT. Translation: CASSPVRGGTEAFS.

This clonotype has at least ten counts. The chain couples TRBV7-9 to TRBJ2-2; D may be TRBD1 (6 bases). The length of the CDR3 is 14 residues. Germline-derived CDR1 and CDR2 are SEHNR and FQNEAQ (reference sequence). The V end lost 4 bases, the J end lost 0 bases, and 6 bases lay between the germline ends. Here the CDR3 reads CASSWTANTGELFF. The CDR3 nucleotides read TGTGCCAGCAGCTGGACAGCGAACACCGGGGAGCTGTTTTTT.

This clonotype was counted at least ten times. A junction end diverges from the germline sequence, so it may reflect a read error. V usage is TRBV7-2 and J usage is TRBJ2-7; 8 positions match TRBD2. There are 15 residues in the CDR3. Per germline, CDR1 SGHTA and CDR2 FQGNSA. The CDR3: CASSPQLAAPYEQYF. CDR3 DNA sequence: TGCGCCAGCAGCCCCCAACTAGCGGCCCCCTACGAGCAGTACTTC.

The chain is built from TRBV12-3 or TRBV12-4 and TRBJ2-3; 8 positions agree with TRBD2. This CDR3 is 14 amino acids long. The V and J ends lost 6 bases and 6 bases, in that order; junction bases with no gene match: 8. The CDR3 reads CASRGSGSRDTQYF. The CDR3 DNA reads TGTGCCAGCAGGGGGAGCGGGAGCAGGGATACGCAGTATTTT.

The chain uses TRBV2 and TRBJ2-2; 11 bases are a match to TRBD1. V dropped 8 bases and J dropped 7; count of bases not matched to a gene: 6. CDR3 length equals 14 residues. Looked up from germline, CDR1 is SNHLY and CDR2 is FYNNEI. CDR3: CASLDRGPVGELFF. Here the CDR3 DNA reads TGTGCCAGCCTGGACAGGGGGCCGGTCGGGGAGCTGTTTTTT.

This clonotype has at least ten counts. The V and J genes are TRBV3-1 and TRBJ1-3, with TRBD1 as a possible D gene (6 bases). V lost 1 base, J lost 2 bases, and 15 bases lay in between. This CDR3 region has 17 residues. The germline V gene has CDR1 LGHDT and CDR2 YNNKEL (reference sequence). The chain's CDR3 is CASSQGQVGGPGNTIYF. The CDR3, as DNA: TGTGCCAGCAGCCAAGGACAGGTCGGGGGGCCTGGAAACACCATATATTTT.

This clonotype has ten or more counts. The chain is built from TRBV4-1 and TRBJ2-1, with 7 positions matching TRBD2. V trimming: 4 bases; J trimming: 4 bases; junction bases outside the gene matches: 13. Germline values: CDR1 MGHRA, CDR2 YSYEKL. The CDR3 is 17 residues long. CDR3 sequence: CASSPLCERECYNEQFF. For the CDR3, the DNA is TGCGCCAGCAGCCCCCTGTGCGAGCGGGAATGTTACAATGAGCAGTTCTTC.

There are many counts of this clonotype. The chain joins TRBV5-5 to TRBJ1-1; 8 bases agree with TRBD1. CDR3 length equals 15 residues. Germline V CDR1 and CDR2: SGHKS, YYEKEE (reference sequence). The junction had 10 bases not matched to a gene; V was cut back by 4 bases and J by 5 bases. CDR3 sequence reads: CASSNGQGGGTEAFF. The DNA for the CDR3 is TGTGCCAGCAGCAACGGACAGGGAGGAGGGACTGAAGCTTTCTTT. The full variable domain, completed using reference TRBV5-5 and TRBJ1-1, is DAGVTQSPTHLIKTRGQQVTLRCSPISGHKSVSWYQQVLGQGPQFIFQYYEKEERGRGNFPDRFSARQFPNYSSELNVNALLLGDSALYLCASSNGQGGGTEAFFGQGTRLTVV.

In the case of this clonotype: This may stem from a read error, because a much larger clone lies one nucleotide away. The chain uses TRBV5-1 and TRBJ2-1; maybe TRBD2 (7 bases). The germline V gene encodes CDR1 SGHRS and CDR2 YFSETQ. CDR3 length: 16 residues. The CDR3 here is CASSPGASGYYNEQFF. CDR3 coding DNA: TGTGCCAGCAGCCCAGGGGCTAGCGGATACTACAATGAGCAGTTCTTC.

The chain is built from TRBV19 and TRBJ2-2; 10 positions match TRBD1. This CDR3 is 17 amino acids long. CDR1 and CDR2 from the germline V gene are LNHDA and SQIVND (reference sequence). Germline trimming cut 7 bases from V and 4 bases from J; bases unmatched to any gene: 12. CDR3: CASTLGDRGGGTGELFF. CDR3 nucleotides: TGTGCCAGTACCCTGGGGGACAGGGGAGGCGGCACCGGGGAGCTGTTTTTT.

This clonotype was seen many times. The rearrangement links TRBV20-1 to TRBJ2-2, with D possibly matching TRBD1 (6 bases). Looked up from germline, CDR1 is DFQATT and CDR2 is SNEGSKA (reference sequence). The CDR3 sequence is 15 residues long. V shed 0 bases and J shed 7 bases, with 15 bases lying between them. The CDR3 region is CSARDLEGGFGELFF. The CDR3 bases are TGCAGTGCTAGAGATCTAGAAGGGGGATTCGGGGAGCTGTTTTTT.